This T cell receptor beta chain was recovered during a study of T cell responses to AZD1222 COVID-19 vaccine (dated by TCRdb to 2020 to 2023). With respect to the entire study: AZD1222 recipients whose second dose came at about 4 weeks and those whose second dose came at about 12 weeks were combined into one group, since spike-specific TCR depth and breadth did not differ between the two schedules. A total of approximately 240 trial participants underwent TCR sequencing, of whom more than 200 had received two doses of AZD1222 and 26 had received two doses of the MenACWY control vaccine. Trial participants were enrolled by age into 18-55, 56-69 and 70-plus year subgroups, with around 150, 28 and 57 TCR-sequenced participants respectively. Broad study findings and their caveats: Spike-specific TCR breadth and depth rose significantly after two AZD1222 doses compared with day 0 and with MenACWY recipients. Conclusions about previously exposed vaccinees are limited, since just 6 or 7 AZD1222 recipients were seropositive for SARS-CoV-2 at baseline. The 56-69-year group was small, and its depth increase did not reach significance, likely because of low power. No day 14 peak-response samples were available, so repertoires were characterized only after the peak T cell response. Vaccine-associated CD4 TCRs spanned the whole spike protein, with dominant responses in regions 160-218 and 743-854. Most participants were white British and females outnumbered males, and the authors suggested that clonal diversity may have been underestimated. Epitopes outside the regions mutated in the B.1.351 and B.1.1.7 variants were reportedly recognized by nearly half of the unique spike-specific TCRs.

Per the germline V gene (reference sequence), MNHEY is the CDR1 and SMNVEV is the CDR2. V loses 6 bases, J loses 5 bases, and the germline ends lie 13 bases apart. The CDR3 covers 13 residues, taking in both the cysteine and the phenylalanine. Just CDR3 DNA is preserved here, 39 bases in frame from base 1. The time point label, as the study defines it: baseline before first vaccination. Samples from vaccinated people were obtained from the UK trials COV001 and COV002, which included a single-blind randomized controlled phase 2/3 trial of AZD1222 (ChAdOx1 nCoV-19) in healthy adults. For TCRbeta chain sequencing, PBMC samples were collected from trial participants at day 0 and at day 28 after the second dose. The CDR3 regions of human TCRbeta chains were subjected to immunosequencing. On the authors' methods: TCRs in the repertoires were matched against a reference library of SARS-CoV-2-specific TCRs that had been generated with the MIRA antigen-specificity platform. Breadth was defined as the fraction of unique TCRs that were SARS-CoV-2-associated, and depth was defined as the fraction of total T cells that were SARS-CoV-2-associated. Using the MIRA data, each spike-specific TCR was mapped to the spike region that the TCR reacts to and placed in a CD4 or CD8 class. Log10-transformed breadth and depth values were compared by one-way ANOVA with Sidak's multiple comparisons tests. The clones in this table, taken by TCRdb from immuneACCESS, are in-frame only. Not every clone is retained; where verified, under half of the shortfall comes from an unresolved V gene, and the cause of the rest is unknown. V and J calls and clone size are those listed in that table; D and trimming were worked out from the DNA. The sample contains 70,000 to 90,000 clones, 90% of them found a single time. The ten biggest clones cover about 2.9% of the sample.

For this clone: Its antigen remains undetermined. No qualities accompany the bases; no much larger clone lies one base away.

Here the chain combines TRBV27 and TRBJ2-5, with TRBD2 perhaps the D gene, on 6 matching bases. The sample consisted of peripheral blood, taken on day 0 of AZD1222 vaccination. This sequence was found in an adult in good health. The DNA sequence is as follows: TGTGCCAGCAGCCGACTAGGTCAGGAGACCCAGTACTTC. Its product reads: CASSRLGQETQYF.